The source of this TCR beta chain is a study of blood T cell repertoires in COVID-19. Study information: From the United States, Italy and Spain came samples of acute and convalescent COVID-19. Sources were T cells, B-cell-depleted T cells, or PBMCs; the material itself was cDNA or gDNA.

Germline assignment: CDR1 SGHRS and CDR2 YFSETQ. The CDR3 contains 15 residues. V lost 0 bases and J lost 6; bases outside the gene matches: 5. Some clones are missing from TCRdb's copy, which holds only in-frame ones; the method was immunoSEQ multiplex PCR. This sample yields about 200,000 clones, of which roughly nine tenths are seen a single time; about a fifth belongs to the top ten. The sequence was collected from a man between 60 and 75 years old with active or convalescent COVID-19. The chain has TRBV5-1 and TRBJ2-2; TRBD2 agrees at 7 bases. Source material: peripheral blood. DNA of the CDR3: TGCGCCAGCAGCTTGGATCCTAGCGGAGCCGGGGAGCTGTTTTTT. Translating it yields CASSLDPSGAGELFF.